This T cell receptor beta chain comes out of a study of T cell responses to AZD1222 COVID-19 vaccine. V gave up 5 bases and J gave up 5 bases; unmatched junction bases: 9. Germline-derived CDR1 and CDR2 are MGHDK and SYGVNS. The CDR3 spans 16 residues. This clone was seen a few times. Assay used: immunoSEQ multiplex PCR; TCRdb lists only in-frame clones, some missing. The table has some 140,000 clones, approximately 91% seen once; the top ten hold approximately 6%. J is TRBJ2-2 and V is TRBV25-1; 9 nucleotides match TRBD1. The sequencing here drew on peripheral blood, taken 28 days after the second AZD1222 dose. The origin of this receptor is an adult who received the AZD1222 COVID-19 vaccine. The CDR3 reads CASSLTGGEKTGELFF. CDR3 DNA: TGTGCCAGCAGTCTGACAGGGGGAGAAAAGACCGGGGAGCTGTTTTTT. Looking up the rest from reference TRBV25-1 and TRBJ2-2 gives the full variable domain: EADIYQTPRYLVIGTGKKITLECSQTMGHDKMYWYQQDPGMELHLIHYSYGVNSTEKGDLSSESTVSRIRTEHFPLTLESARPSHTSQYLCASSLTGGEKTGELFFGEGSRLTVL.